This T cell receptor beta chain was profiled in a study of blood T cell repertoires in COVID-19. The wider study: PBMCs, B-cell-depleted T cells, or T cells provided the cDNA or gDNA that made up the material.

Using immunoSEQ multiplex PCR, the repertoire was profiled, and TCRdb retains in-frame clones only, with some absent. This table has fewer than 70,000 clones, approximately 92% appearing once. Trimming cost V 4 bases and J 3 bases; bases outside gene matches: 8. The CDR3 length is 16 residues. Germline V lookup: CDR1 LNHDA, CDR2 SQIVND (reference sequence). This chain uses TRBV19 with TRBJ1-5, with 8 positions matching TRBD1. The sequenced sample consisted of peripheral blood. The sequence came from a man aged 50 or older with acute or convalescent COVID-19. CDR3 region: CASSTLRDRTNQPQHF. CDR3 DNA sequence: TGTGCCAGTAGTACCTTGAGGGACAGGACCAATCAGCCCCAGCATTTT.